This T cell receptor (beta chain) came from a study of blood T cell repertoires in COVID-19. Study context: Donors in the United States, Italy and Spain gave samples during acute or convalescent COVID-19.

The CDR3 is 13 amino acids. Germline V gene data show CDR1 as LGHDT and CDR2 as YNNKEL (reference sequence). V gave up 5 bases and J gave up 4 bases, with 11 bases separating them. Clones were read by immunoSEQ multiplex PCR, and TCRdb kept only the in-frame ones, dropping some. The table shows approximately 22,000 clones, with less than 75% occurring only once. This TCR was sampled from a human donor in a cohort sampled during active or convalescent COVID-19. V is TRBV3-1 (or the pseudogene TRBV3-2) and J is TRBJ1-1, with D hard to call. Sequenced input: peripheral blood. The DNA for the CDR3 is TGTGCCAGCAGCTGGCTAGGGAGCACTGAAGCTTTCTTT. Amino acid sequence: CASSWLGSTEAFF.